The T cell receptor (beta chain) described here comes from a study of blood T cells in healthy people across ages. The CDR3 runs to 16 residues. The germline gives CDR1 SEHNR, CDR2 FQNEAQ (reference sequence). Trimming stripped 8 bases from V and 4 bases from J, with 20 bases between. Donors each provided about 9.5 milliliters of peripheral blood. Then a second PCR, running roughly 7 to 11 cycles, was carried out with a sample-barcoded 5' primer and a J-beta primer mix. Through a template-switch adaptor with 12 random nucleotides, each cDNA molecule received a tag. TCRdb called the 5' RACE reads again in MiXCR, with one record for every CDR3 protein. The repertoire holds 600,000 or so distinct CDR3 sequences, about 45% seen once, with just under 25% in the top ten.

Sequencing was performed on blood. The sequence derives from an elderly man in good health. The rearrangement joins TRBV7-9 to TRBJ2-2, with no clear D. CDR3 loop: CASPTSTAETTGELFF. CDR3 bases: TGTGCCAGCCCTACGTCGACGGCCGAAACCACCGGGGAGCTGTTTTTT.